This passage covers 20 T cell receptor beta chains from one sample sequenced in a study of OX40 agonist ivuxolimab in advanced cancers. Sequenced by immunoSEQ multiplex PCR; TCRdb stores in-frame clones only, minus some. The sample shows around 62,000 clones, around nine tenths of them seen only once. Material: CD4+ or CD8+ T cells sorted from blood, obtained in a trial of the OX40 agonist ivuxolimab. The receptors here all came from an adult with an advanced solid tumor such as melanoma, head and neck, liver or kidney cancer.

V gene TRBV18 combines with J gene TRBJ2-7; D possibly corresponds to TRBD2 (6 bases). Germline CDR1 and CDR2: KGHSH and LQKENI. CDR3 length: 15 amino acids. V lost 2 bases, J lost 2 bases, and 13 bases lay in between. Here the CDR3 reads CASSPWEAQAYEQYF. Written as DNA, the CDR3 is TGTGCCAGCTCACCATGGGAGGCCCAGGCCTACGAGCAGTACTTC. Full variable domain (outside the CDR3, taken from reference TRBV18 and TRBJ2-7): NAGVMQNPRHLVRRRGQEARLRCSPMKGHSHVYWYRQLPEEGLKFMVYLQKENIIDESGMPKERFSAEFPKEGPSILRIQQVVRGDSAAYFCASSPWEAQAYEQYFGPGTRLTVT.

This clone showed up just a few times. The chain uses TRBV2 and TRBJ2-3; TRBD1 or TRBD2 may be the D gene (5 bases each). Trimming cost V 2 bases and J 3 bases, with 9 bases left between them. This CDR3 has 14 amino acids. Germline V gene data show CDR1 as SNHLY and CDR2 as FYNNEI. The CDR3 nucleotides read TGTGCCAGCAGTGAATATTGGGGGACAGATACGCAGTATTTT. Translated, it gives CASSEYWGTDTQYF.

The rearrangement joins TRBV4-1 to TRBJ1-2; D possibly corresponds to TRBD1 (5 bases). The CDR3 runs 14 residues. Per germline, CDR1 MGHRA and CDR2 YSYEKL. The germline V and J ends were trimmed by 0 bases and 5 bases, with 10 bases remaining between them. In nucleotides, the CDR3 is TGCGCCAGCAGCCAAGAGGTCCAGGGATATGGCTACACCTTC. Amino acids: CASSQEVQGYGYTF.

This chain links TRBV6-6 with TRBJ2-7; D possibly uses TRBD1 or TRBD2 (6 bases each). V was trimmed by 2 bases and J by 5 bases, leaving 16 bases between them. CDR3 length: 15 residues. Germline values: CDR1 MNHNY, CDR2 SVGAGI (reference sequence). Here the CDR3 reads CASSYGGLGGNEQYF. CDR3 DNA sequence: TGTGCCAGCAGTTACGGAGGTTTGGGGGGCAACGAGCAGTACTTC.

The chain uses TRBV7-3 and TRBJ2-5, with D possibly being TRBD2 (6 bases). The germline gives CDR1 SGHTA, CDR2 FQGTGA. The V end lost 2 bases, the J end lost 1 base, and 8 bases lay between the germline ends. The CDR3 extends over 14 amino acids. The CDR3 sequence: CASSLAGLQETQYF. CDR3 DNA: TGTGCCAGCAGCTTAGCGGGACTCCAAGAGACCCAGTACTTC.

The chain links TRBV6-1 to TRBJ2-7; D not certain. This CDR3 is 15 amino acids long. Trimming removed 4 bases from V and 2 bases from J, with 15 bases in between. Germline V lookup: CDR1 MNHNS, CDR2 SASEGT. Here the CDR3 reads CASSAGRAGAYEQYF. The CDR3 region has the DNA TGTGCCAGCAGTGCGGGCCGGGCTGGGGCCTACGAGCAGTACTTC.

This chain links TRBV5-6 with TRBJ2-7; D is unresolved. Trimming cost V 1 base and J 0 bases, with 11 bases left between them. Germline CDR1 reads SGHDT; CDR2 reads YYEEEE. The CDR3 length is 15 residues. As DNA, the CDR3 is TGTGCCAGCAGCTTGTACGTTCTGAGCTCCTACGAGCAGTACTTC. It is translated as CASSLYVLSSYEQYF.

V and J are TRBV11-1 and TRBJ2-1; D might be TRBD1 or TRBD2, each matching 5 bases. V was clipped by 5 bases and J by 7 bases, with 18 bases between them. CDR3 size: 15 residues. Per germline, CDR1 SGHAT and CDR2 FQDESV (reference sequence). As DNA, the CDR3 is TGTGCCAGCAGCCGGACCGGGACCCCTGGGAATGAGCAGTTCTTC. Its protein is CASSRTGTPGNEQFF.

The V call is TRBV29-1, the J call TRBJ1-1; TRBD1 aligns across 12 bases. The CDR3 is 16 amino acids. J lost 5 bases, V lost 4 bases, and 11 bases had no gene match. Germline V gene data show CDR1 as SQVTM and CDR2 as ANQGSEA. CDR3 loop: CSVGEGTGGLRTEAFF. DNA for the CDR3: TGCAGCGTTGGGGAGGGGACAGGGGGCTTGAGAACTGAAGCTTTCTTT.

The chain is built from TRBV19 and TRBJ1-5; D unclear. CDR3 length: 13 amino acids. V was pared by 6 bases and J by 3 bases, with 9 bases between. Germline values: CDR1 LNHDA, CDR2 SQIVND (reference sequence). The CDR3 sequence: CASRGRNNQPQHF. The CDR3 DNA is TGTGCCAGTAGAGGGAGGAACAATCAGCCCCAGCATTTT.

This clone was found once. J is TRBJ2-1 and V is TRBV7-6; TRBD2 aligns across 9 bases. With 1 base clipped from V and 5 bases from J, the junction kept 6 bases outside the gene matches. The V gene's germline CDR1 is SGHVS and CDR2 FNYEAQ. The CDR3 runs to 16 residues. Here the CDR3 DNA reads TGTGCCAGCAGCTTAGTGGGGCTAGCGGGGAACAATGAGCAGTTCTTC. Its translation: CASSLVGLAGNNEQFF.

The chain has TRBV4-1 and TRBJ2-7, with 11 positions matching TRBD1. CDR1 is MGHRA, CDR2 YSYEKL, per germline. This CDR3 has 17 amino acids. J was trimmed by 2 bases and V by 2 bases; bases with no gene match: 8. The CDR3 sequence is CASSQHQDRGRTYEQYF. In nucleotides, the CDR3 is TGCGCCAGCAGCCAACATCAGGACAGGGGGCGAACCTACGAGCAGTACTTC.

This chain connects TRBV7-9 to TRBJ1-2; TRBD1 aligns across 8 bases. The CDR3 is 14 amino acids. CDR1 and CDR2 from the germline V gene are SEHNR and FQNEAQ (reference sequence). Trimming removed 4 bases from V and 4 bases from J; junction bases left unmatched: 5. The CDR3 here is CASSSRQGLYGYTF. DNA for the CDR3: TGTGCCAGCAGCTCCCGACAGGGGCTCTATGGCTACACCTTC.

The J gene is TRBJ1-1, the V gene TRBV5-1; D call uncertain. The germline CDR1 and CDR2 sequences are SGHRS and YFSETQ. The CDR3 is made up of 13 amino acids. The V and J ends lost 0 bases and 1 base respectively, with 4 bases between them. CDR3 nucleotide sequence: TGCGCCAGCAGCTTGGCCGGGAACACTGAAGCTTTCTTT. The encoded protein is CASSLAGNTEAFF.

The J gene is TRBJ1-5, the V gene TRBV15, with a weak D call TRBD1 (5 bases). Trimming left V 6 bases short and J 3 bases short, with 15 bases between. The CDR3 is made up of 15 amino acids. Germline CDR1 reads LNHNV; CDR2 reads YYDKDF (reference sequence). Here the CDR3 DNA reads TGTGCCACCAGTCCCGTTCGGGGCGACAATCAGCCCCAGCATTTT. Translation gives CATSPVRGDNQPQHF.

This clone was counted once. This rearrangement joins TRBV6-5 to TRBJ2-3, with D hard to call. The V end was cut by 2 bases, the J end by 4 bases, with 1 base between. Germline CDR1 is MNHEY and CDR2 is SVGAGI. CDR3 length equals 11 residues. Here the CDR3 DNA reads TGTGCCAGCAGTTACGCAGATACGCAGTATTTT. This sequence encodes CASSYADTQYF.

The V gene is TRBV18, the J gene TRBJ1-5; no firm D call. CDR3 length: 13 amino acids. Trimming left V 5 bases short and J 4 bases short, with 9 bases between. Germline lookup yields CDR1 KGHSH and CDR2 LQKENI. The CDR3 nucleotides are TGTGCCAGCTCATTCGGCAGGAATCAGCCCCAGCATTTT. This gives the protein CASSFGRNQPQHF.

This chain links TRBV29-1 with TRBJ1-1; D perhaps matches TRBD1 (6 bases). Deletions cut 8 bases from V and 1 base from J, with 14 bases between. This CDR3 has 13 amino acids. The V gene's germline CDR1 is SQVTM and CDR2 ANQGSEA. The chain's CDR3 is CSTYLTGNTEAFF. The CDR3 DNA follows: TGCAGCACGTACCTGACAGGGAACACTGAAGCTTTCTTT.

This chain joins TRBV4-1 and TRBJ2-1; 10 positions agree with TRBD2. Per the germline V gene, CDR1 is MGHRA and CDR2 is YSYEKL. Germline trimming cut 0 bases from V and 6 bases from J; bases unmatched to any gene: 5. The CDR3 extends over 16 amino acids. CDR3 in amino acids: CASSQDGAGGPNEQFF. In DNA form, the CDR3 reads TGCGCCAGCAGCCAAGACGGAGCGGGAGGGCCCAATGAGCAGTTCTTC.

The V gene is TRBV7-2, the J gene TRBJ1-1; 9 bases match TRBD1. Germline loops: CDR1 SGHTA, CDR2 FQGNSA. The CDR3 spans 14 residues. Germline trimming cut 5 bases from V and 6 bases from J; bases unmatched to any gene: 7. The CDR3 DNA follows: TGTGCCAGCAGCCCGGGGACAGGGAGGGCTGAAGCTTTCTTT. This sequence encodes CASSPGTGRAEAFF.